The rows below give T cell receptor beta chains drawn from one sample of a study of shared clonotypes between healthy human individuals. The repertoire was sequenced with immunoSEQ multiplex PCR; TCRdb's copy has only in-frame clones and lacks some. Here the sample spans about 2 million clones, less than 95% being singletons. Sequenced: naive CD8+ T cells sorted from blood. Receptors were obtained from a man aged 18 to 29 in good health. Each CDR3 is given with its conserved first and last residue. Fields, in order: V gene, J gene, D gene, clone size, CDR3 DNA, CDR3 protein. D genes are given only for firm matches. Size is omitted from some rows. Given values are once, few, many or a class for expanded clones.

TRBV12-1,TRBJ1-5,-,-,TGTGCCCGTAATCATTGGCGACAGGGGTCTGGGCCCCAGCATTTT,CARNHWRQGSGPQHF
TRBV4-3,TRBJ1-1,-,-,TGCGCCAGCAGCCAAGAAGCGTGGAACACTGAAGCTTTCTTT,CASSQEAWNTEAFF
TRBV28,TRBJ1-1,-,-,TGTGCCAGCAGTTTATTTGCCTCAGGGCTTTGGACTGAAGCTTTCTTT,CASSLFASGLWTEAFF
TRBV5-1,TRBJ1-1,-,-,TGCGCCAGCAGCTTGGCCCTATGGGACACTGAAGCTTTCTTT,CASSLALWDTEAFF
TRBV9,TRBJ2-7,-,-,TGTGCCAGCAGCGCGGACGGTAGCTACGAGCAGTACTTC,CASSADGSYEQYF
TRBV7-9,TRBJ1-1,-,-,TGTGCCAGCAGCTTAGCGGGTACGGCTGAAGCTTTCTTT,CASSLAGTAEAFF
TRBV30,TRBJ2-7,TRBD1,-,TGTGCCTGGGGTACAGGGGGCTCCGAGCAGTACTTC,CAWGTGGSEQYF
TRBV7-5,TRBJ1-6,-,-,TGTGCCAGAACTTTCCCTAAGTGGCGCTATAATTCACCCCTCCACTTT,CARTFPKWRYNSPLHF
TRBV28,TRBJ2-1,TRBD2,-,TGTGCCAGCAGTCCCTTAACTAGCGGGATGGGGCAGTTCTTC,CASSPLTSGMGQFF
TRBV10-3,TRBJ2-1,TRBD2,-,TGTGCCATCAGTGAATATCTAGCGGGAGTGGATGAGCAGTTCTTC,CAISEYLAGVDEQFF
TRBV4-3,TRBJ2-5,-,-,TGCGCCAGCAGCCAATATCCCGCAAAGGAGACCCAGTACTTC,CASSQYPAKETQYF
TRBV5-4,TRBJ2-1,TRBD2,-,TGTGCCAGCAGCTTGTGGAGCGGGATGTACAATGAGCAGTTCTTC,CASSLWSGMYNEQFF
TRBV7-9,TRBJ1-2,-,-,TGTGCCAGCAGCCCGCCGTGGGGTCTCTTGTATGGCTACACCTTC,CASSPPWGLLYGYTF
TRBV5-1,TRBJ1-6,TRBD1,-,TGCGCCAGCAGCTTTTTTACAGGGGCGGACTCACCCCTCCACTTT,CASSFFTGADSPLHF
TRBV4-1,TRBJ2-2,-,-,TGCGCCAGCAGCCAGGAGAGACCCGGGACCGGGGAGCTGTTTTTT,CASSQERPGTGELFF
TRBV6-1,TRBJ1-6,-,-,TGTGCCAGCAGTGAATTAGGGCAGGTTCAACTCCACTTT,CASSELGQVQLHF
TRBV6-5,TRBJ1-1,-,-,TGTGCCAGCAGACCCACGGGGGACACTGAAGCTTTCTTT,CASRPTGDTEAFF
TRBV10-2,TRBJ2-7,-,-,TGCGCCAGCAGTGGCAGACTAGACCCCTACGAGCAGTACTTC,CASSGRLDPYEQYF
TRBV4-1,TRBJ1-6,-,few,TGCGCCAGCAGCCAAGGGGAGGGGTTGGATTCACCCCTCCACTTT,CASSQGEGLDSPLHF
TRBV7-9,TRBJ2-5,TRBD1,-,TGTGCCAGCAGCCGGGACAGGGGTATTGAGGAGACCCAGTACTTC,CASSRDRGIEETQYF
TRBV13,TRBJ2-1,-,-,TGTGCCAGCAGCTCTTCTTACGGGACGGGGTACAATGAGCAGTTCTTC,CASSSSYGTGYNEQFF
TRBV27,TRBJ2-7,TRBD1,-,TGTGCCAGCAGGGGACAGGGCCTCTACTACGAGCAGTACTTC,CASRGQGLYYEQYF
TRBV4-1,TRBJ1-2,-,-,TGCGCCAGCAGCCAGCCAGGGAATGGCTACACCTTC,CASSQPGNGYTF
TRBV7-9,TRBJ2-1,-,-,TGTGCCAGCAGTTCTAGTAGCGGTATGCAGTTCTTC,CASSSSSGMQFF
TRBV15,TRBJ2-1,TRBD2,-,TGTGCCACCAGCATCGGGACTAGCGGGAGTGGTTACAATGAGCAGTTCTTC,CATSIGTSGSGYNEQFF
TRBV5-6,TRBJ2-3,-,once,TGTGCCAGCAGCTTCACCGGTTACACAGATACGCAGTATTTT,CASSFTGYTDTQYF
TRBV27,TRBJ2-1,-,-,TGTGCCAGCACCGCGGCCGGGGCCAGCTACAATGAGCAGTTCTTC,CASTAAGASYNEQFF
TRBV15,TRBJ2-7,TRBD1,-,TGTGCCACCAGCTTCGGACAGGGCTACGAGCAGTACTTC,CATSFGQGYEQYF
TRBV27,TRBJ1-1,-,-,TGTGCCAGCAGTCGGGGGGACATGAACACTGAAGCTTTCTTT,CASSRGDMNTEAFF
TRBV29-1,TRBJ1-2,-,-,TGCAGCGTTGAAGGAGCGGTCGGGGGGGCGCAGGGCTACACCTTC,CSVEGAVGGAQGYTF
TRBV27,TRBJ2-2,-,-,TGTGCCAGCAGTCCAGGGACGGGAAACACCGGGGAGCTGTTTTTT,CASSPGTGNTGELFF
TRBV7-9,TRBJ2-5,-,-,TGTGCCAGCAGCCCCTCTGCCGGCAGGGAACGAGAGACCCAGTACTTC,CASSPSAGRERETQYF
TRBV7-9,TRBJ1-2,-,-,TGTGCCAGCAGCTTAGCGCGGGCAGGCGACTATGGCTACACCTTC,CASSLARAGDYGYTF
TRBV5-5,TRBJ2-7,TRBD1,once,TGTGCCAGCAGCCAAGGGACAGGATACGAGCAGTACTTC,CASSQGTGYEQYF
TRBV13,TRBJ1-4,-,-,TGTGCCAGCAGCTCACGAGGTCAAAATGAAAAACTGTTTTTT,CASSSRGQNEKLFF
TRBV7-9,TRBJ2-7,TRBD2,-,TGTGCCAGCAGCTTAGCCGGGACTAGCGGGAGTCCCTACGAGCAGTACTTC,CASSLAGTSGSPYEQYF
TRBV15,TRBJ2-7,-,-,TGTGCCACCAGCACCGCGACAGGCCCTCACGAGCAGTACTTC,CATSTATGPHEQYF
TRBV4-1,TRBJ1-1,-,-,TGCGCCAGCAGCAAGCCCGGGGCTGAAGCTTTCTTT,CASSKPGAEAFF
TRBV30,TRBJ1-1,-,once,TGTGCCTGGAGCCTCGGGAGCACTGAAGCTTTCTTT,CAWSLGSTEAFF
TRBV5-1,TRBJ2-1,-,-,TGCGCCAGCAGCTTGTCCAGCCCCTTCTACAATGAGCAGTTCTTC,CASSLSSPFYNEQFF
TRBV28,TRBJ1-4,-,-,TGTGCCAGCAGTTTAGGGACAAATGAAAAACTGTTTTTT,CASSLGTNEKLFF
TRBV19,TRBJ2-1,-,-,TGTGCCAGTAGTATTGATGTAGGCTGGACCTCCTACAATGAGCAGTTCTTC,CASSIDVGWTSYNEQFF
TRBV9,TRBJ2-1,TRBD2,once,TGTGCCAGCAGCGTAGCTGGACTAGCGGGAGTTGTTGAGCAGTTCTTC,CASSVAGLAGVVEQFF
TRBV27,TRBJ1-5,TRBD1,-,TGTGCCAGCAGCCCTCAGGGGGTTTTGGGCAATCAGCCCCAGCATTTT,CASSPQGVLGNQPQHF
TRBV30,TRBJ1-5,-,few,TGTGCCTGGAGCGGCGGGTCCGCAAGCAATCAGCCCCAGCATTTT,CAWSGGSASNQPQHF
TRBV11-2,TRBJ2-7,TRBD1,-,TGTGCCAGCAGCTTGGGACAGGCGGAGCCTTACTACGAGCAGTACTTC,CASSLGQAEPYYEQYF
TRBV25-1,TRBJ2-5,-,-,TGTGCCAGCAAGGAGACCCAGTACTTC,CASKETQYF
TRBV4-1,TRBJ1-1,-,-,TGCGCCAGCAGCCACGAAAAGAGGACTGAAGCTTTCTTT,CASSHEKRTEAFF
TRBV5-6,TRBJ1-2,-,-,TGTGCCAGCAGCCCCGAAAGCGGTCTGTTGCGGGGCTACACCTTC,CASSPESGLLRGYTF
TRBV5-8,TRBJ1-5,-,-,TGTGCCAGCAGCTTGGTGGAGTATAGCAATCAGCCCCAGCATTTT,CASSLVEYSNQPQHF
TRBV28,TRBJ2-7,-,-,TGTGCCAGCACCGACCGACCTGGGACTCCTATCCAGTACTTC,CASTDRPGTPIQYF
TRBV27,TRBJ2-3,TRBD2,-,TGTGCCAGCAGTTTAAATGCAGCGGGGGGCACAGATACGCAGTATTTT,CASSLNAAGGTDTQYF
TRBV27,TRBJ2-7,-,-,TGTGCCAGCAGTTTAATAATGGGTTCCTCCTACGAGCAGTACTTC,CASSLIMGSSYEQYF